The 10 T cell receptor beta chains given below trace back to one sample, sequenced in a study of blood T cell repertoires in COVID-19. Libraries were prepared by immunoSEQ multiplex PCR; TCRdb keeps only in-frame clonotypes and omits some of them. This sample has more than 200,000 clones, with approximately 91% found just once. The sequenced material came from peripheral blood. The receptors derive from a human donor in a cohort sampled during active COVID-19.

This rearrangement joins TRBV5-1 to TRBJ2-7; D ambiguous. The CDR3 runs to 14 residues. Trimming took off 0 bases at V and 6 bases at J, with 13 bases between the two ends. Germline CDR1 is SGHRS and CDR2 is YFSETQ. The CDR3 nucleotides are TGCGCCAGCAGCTTGGCCGCGGCGTATAGCGAGCAGTACTTC. Translated, it gives CASSLAAAYSEQYF.

This sequence joins TRBV18 and TRBJ2-7; weak D call: TRBD2 (6 bases). The CDR3 totals 13 residues. V lost 3 bases and J lost 9, with 15 bases in between. Germline V gene lookup returns CDR1 KGHSH and CDR2 LQKENI. The CDR3 protein is CASSPGGRNRQYF. CDR3 nucleotide sequence: TGTGCCAGCTCACCGGGAGGCCGAAACAGGCAGTACTTC. Full variable domain (outside the CDR3, taken from reference TRBV18 and TRBJ2-7): NAGVMQNPRHLVRRRGQEARLRCSPMKGHSHVYWYRQLPEEGLKFMVYLQKENIIDESGMPKERFSAEFPKEGPSILRIQQVVRGDSAAYFCASSPGGRNRQYFGPGTRLTVT.

This clone was observed a few times. The chain is built from TRBV25-1 and TRBJ2-7, with 7 bases identical to TRBD1. This CDR3 is built from 16 residues. V trimming: 3 bases; J trimming: 5 bases; junction bases outside the gene matches: 13. CDR1 is MGHDK and CDR2 is SYGVNS in the germline V gene. CDR3 amino acids: CASSDRSRQGKDEQYF. The CDR3 DNA sequence: TGTGCCAGCAGTGACCGGTCCCGACAGGGAAAGGACGAGCAGTACTTC.

This clone turned up a few times. The chain is built from TRBV12-3 or TRBV12-4 and TRBJ1-1; D is uncertain. V was shortened by 3 bases and J by 1 base, with 6 bases between the two germline ends. The CDR3 has 13 amino acids. Here the CDR3 reads CASSFGGNTEAFF. CDR3 coding DNA: TGTGCCAGCAGTTTCGGCGGGAACACTGAAGCTTTCTTT.

The rearrangement links TRBV11-2 to TRBJ2-7, with 7 bases that match TRBD2. V lost 8 bases to trimming and J lost 2 bases; unmatched junction nucleotides: 6. The CDR3 consists of 13 residues. CDR1 is SGHAT, CDR2 FQNNGV, per germline. The CDR3 sequence: CASGAGVAYEQYF. CDR3 coding DNA: TGTGCCAGCGGGGCGGGGGTCGCCTACGAGCAGTACTTC. Variable domain in full (rest from reference TRBV11-2 and TRBJ2-7): EAGVAQSPRYKIIEKRQSVAFWCNPISGHATLYWYQQILGQGPKLLIQFQNNGVVDDSQLPKDRFSAERLKGVDSTLKIQPAKLEDSAVYLCASGAGVAYEQYFGPGTRLTVT.

The chain combines TRBV6-6 with TRBJ2-5; TRBD1 matches 8 bases. The CDR3 is made up of 15 amino acids. The junction had 6 bases not matched to a gene; V was cut back by 2 bases and J by 4 bases. Per germline, CDR1 MNHNY and CDR2 SVGAGI (reference sequence). Here the CDR3 DNA reads TGTGCCAGCAGTTACACGAGGACAGGGATAGAGACCCAGTACTTC. Translation gives CASSYTRTGIETQYF.

The J gene is TRBJ2-7, the V gene TRBV30; 11 nucleotides agree with TRBD1. This CDR3 has 14 residues. The germline gives CDR1 GTSNPN, CDR2 SVGIG (reference sequence). The V segment lost 3 bases and the J segment 6 bases; nucleotides outside the gene matches: 7. In DNA form, the CDR3 reads TGTGCCTGGAGGTTGGGGACAGGGGGAGCCGAGCAGTACTTC. It encodes CAWRLGTGGAEQYF.

V usage is TRBV5-4 and J usage is TRBJ2-5; 8 nucleotides match TRBD2. The CDR3 is made up of 14 amino acids. Trimming took 0 bases from V and 4 from J; bases not matched to a gene: 2. Per the germline V gene, CDR1 is SGHNT and CDR2 is YYREEE (reference sequence). Here the CDR3 reads CASSLVTSVETQYF. CDR3 bases: TGTGCCAGCAGCTTGGTGACTAGCGTAGAGACCCAGTACTTC.

The genes are TRBV4-2 and TRBJ1-1; D ambiguous. The germline V gene has CDR1 LGHNA and CDR2 YNFKEQ. The CDR3 totals 12 residues. V lost 1 base, J lost 7 bases, and 7 bases lay in between. The CDR3 region has the DNA TGTGCCAGCAGCCAAGGTCGCGGTGAAGCTTTCTTT. Translated, it gives CASSQGRGEAFF.

This clone was recorded a few times. The chain couples TRBV28 to TRBJ1-5; D is undetermined. Germline V gene sequence: CDR1 MDHEN, CDR2 SYDVKM. V was trimmed by 8 bases and J by 2 bases, leaving 16 bases between them. CDR3 size: 15 residues. In DNA, the CDR3 is TGTGCCAGCGGCTCCCCGGGAGAGGGCAATCAGCCCCAGCATTTT. It yields the protein CASGSPGEGNQPQHF.